The 25 T cell receptor beta chains below all came from one sample that was sequenced in a study of T cell changes during pregnancy in multiple sclerosis. Assay: immunoSEQ multiplex PCR; the TCRdb copy retains only in-frame clones and omits some. The sample has approximately 110,000 clones; just over 90% are singletons. This specimen consisted of peripheral blood, obtained after pregnancy. These receptors originate from a female donor with multiple sclerosis, enrolled in a pregnancy study.

The chain recombines TRBV7-3 with TRBJ2-7, with TRBD1 matching 7 bases. The CDR3 totals 13 residues. Trimming took 5 bases from V and 0 from J; bases not matched to a gene: 1. Germline CDR1 is SGHTA and CDR2 is FQGTGA. In nucleotides, the CDR3 is TGTGCCAGCAGCAGGGGGCCCTCCTACGAGCAGTACTTC. It translates to CASSRGPSYEQYF.

The CDR3 sequence is CASRGGDYGYTF. Written as DNA, the CDR3 is TGTGCCAGCAGAGGGGGGGACTATGGCTACACCTTC. This chain uses TRBV25-1 with TRBJ1-2; the D gene is possibly TRBD1 (6 bases). The V gene lost 6 bases and the J gene lost 3 bases, with 8 bases spanning the gap. In germline, CDR1 is MGHDK, CDR2 SYGVNS. The CDR3 sequence is 12 residues long.

V is TRBV29-1 and J is TRBJ1-4, with TRBD1 matching 7 bases. The V segment lost 5 bases and the J segment 8 bases; nucleotides outside the gene matches: 8. The germline gives CDR1 SQVTM, CDR2 ANQGSEA. The CDR3 consists of 13 residues. CDR3: CSVSDRVGEKLFF. CDR3 DNA sequence: TGCAGCGTTTCTGACAGGGTTGGCGAAAAACTGTTTTTT.

The chain couples TRBV5-6 to TRBJ1-6; a weak D match, TRBD1 (6 bases). CDR3 length equals 17 residues. Germline CDR1 and CDR2: SGHDT and YYEEEE. V lost 0 bases and J lost 2, with 12 bases in between. The CDR3 region is CASSLVTGSAYNSPLHF. The CDR3 DNA follows: TGTGCCAGCAGCTTGGTAACAGGGTCGGCCTATAATTCACCCCTCCACTTT.

This chain joins TRBV21-1 and TRBJ1-5; the tabulated D call, TRBD1, remains unverified against the DNA. TRBV21-1 is designated a pseudogene. The CDR3 has 21 residues. CDR3 nucleotide sequence: TGTGCCAGCAGCAAAAAACCCACCCTCAGGGGCAGGGGCTTAGTAAATCAGCCCCAGCATTTT. This codes for CASSKKPTLRGRGLVNQPQHF.

The chain couples TRBV9 to TRBJ2-5; D is possibly TRBD2 (5 bases). Trimming removed 1 base at V and 5 bases at J, with 15 bases between. CDR1 and CDR2 from the germline V gene are SGDLS and YYNGEE. CDR3 size: 15 residues. The CDR3 region is CASSVYSSSGETQYF. The CDR3 coding sequence is TGTGCCAGCAGCGTATATTCTAGCAGTGGGGAGACCCAGTACTTC.

The J gene is TRBJ1-1, the V gene TRBV18; D is uncertain. The CDR3 consists of 13 residues. CDR1 is KGHSH, CDR2 LQKENI, per germline. The V and J ends lost 2 bases and 8 bases respectively, with 12 bases between them. CDR3 loop: CASSPGPSPEAFF. The CDR3 coding sequence is TGTGCCAGCTCACCAGGGCCTTCTCCCGAAGCTTTCTTT.

The rearrangement links TRBV5-1 to TRBJ1-2; possibly TRBD1 for D (6 bases). In germline, CDR1 is SGHRS, CDR2 YFSETQ. The CDR3 has 15 residues. V shed 3 bases and J shed 2 bases, with 14 bases lying between them. The CDR3 nucleotides read TGCGCCAGCAGCTCGCCACCAACAGGGAACTATGGCTACACCTTC. This translates into CASSSPPTGNYGYTF.

The V and J genes are TRBV7-9 and TRBJ1-4; 9 nucleotides agree with TRBD1. The junction had 6 bases not matched to a gene; V was cut back by 5 bases and J by 8 bases. CDR3 length equals 14 residues. The germline V gene encodes CDR1 SEHNR and CDR2 FQNEAQ (reference sequence). The CDR3 here is CASSQTGGGEKLFF. The CDR3 coding sequence is TGTGCCAGCAGCCAGACAGGGGGAGGCGAAAAACTGTTTTTT.

The V and J genes are TRBV18 and TRBJ2-2, with 8 bases lining up with TRBD1. This CDR3 is built from 15 residues. Unmatched junction bases numbered 4, after V lost 1 base and J lost 6 bases. Germline assignment: CDR1 KGHSH and CDR2 LQKENI. The CDR3 DNA reads as TGTGCCAGCTCACCACGACAGGGGCAGGCCGGGGAGCTGTTTTTT. This codes for CASSPRQGQAGELFF.

The chain employs TRBV27 and TRBJ1-5, with D unclear. V was cut by 5 bases and J by 8 bases, with 13 bases left in between. The CDR3 has 13 residues. CDR1 is MNHEY, CDR2 SMNVEV, per germline (reference sequence). The CDR3 nucleotides are TGTGCCAGCAGTCGAGGGTTGGGCGAGCCCCAGCATTTT. This codes for CASSRGLGEPQHF.

The chain combines TRBV5-8 with TRBJ1-6, with TRBD1 matching 7 bases. J gave up 7 bases and V 0 bases, and 4 bases lay outside the gene matches. Germline CDR1 SGHTS, CDR2 YDEGEE. The CDR3 runs to 15 residues. The CDR3 DNA sequence: TGTGCCAGCAGCTTGGAGGGGGCTAGGAATTCACCCCTCCACTTT. Its protein is CASSLEGARNSPLHF.

J is TRBJ1-4 and V is TRBV6-5, with no clear D. This CDR3 spans 13 amino acids. Germline V gene sequence: CDR1 MNHEY, CDR2 SVGAGI. V gave up 2 bases and J gave up 6 bases, with 7 bases separating them. CDR3 nucleotide sequence: TGTGCCAGCAGTTACATGTCAGATGAAAAACTGTTTTTT. It yields the protein CASSYMSDEKLFF.

In its sample, this clone was seen once. The chain uses TRBV5-1 and TRBJ2-3, with a possible D match to TRBD1 (5 bases). With 4 bases removed from V and 0 bases from J, the gap between germline ends came to 12 bases. The CDR3 is 15 residues long. Germline V gene data show CDR1 as SGHRS and CDR2 as YFSETQ. CDR3 amino acids: CASSMYRTSTDTQYF. The CDR3 coding sequence is TGCGCCAGCAGCATGTACAGGACAAGCACAGATACGCAGTATTTT.

Only a few counts were recorded for this clone. The junction departs from the called germline gene at one end, perhaps through a read error. The rearrangement joins TRBV6-5 to TRBJ1-1, with TRBD1 matching over 9 bases. This CDR3 comprises 14 residues. Per the germline V gene, CDR1 is MNHEY and CDR2 is SVGAGI. The CDR3, as DNA: TGTGCCAGCAATTACAGGGGGCGAGGAACTGAAGCTTTCTTT. It yields the protein CASNYRGRGTEAFF.

This clone appeared once. The J gene is TRBJ2-1, the V gene TRBV5-1, with 10 positions matching TRBD2. V lost 4 bases, J lost 0 bases, and 4 bases stayed unmatched. Germline CDR1 is SGHRS and CDR2 is YFSETQ. The CDR3 consists of 16 residues. Here the CDR3 DNA reads TGCGCCAGCAGCCCGTGGACTAGCGGCTCCTACAATGAGCAGTTCTTC. Its translation: CASSPWTSGSYNEQFF.

DNA for the CDR3: TGTGCCAGCAGTCATACAGAGTTCATGAACACTGAAGCTTTCTTT. Translating it yields CASSHTEFMNTEAFF. The rearrangement joins TRBV7-8 to TRBJ1-1; unclear D gene. The length of the CDR3 is 15 residues. V was trimmed by 6 bases and J by 0 bases, leaving 14 bases between them. Germline CDR1 SGHVS, CDR2 FQNEAQ.

This chain connects TRBV6-6 to TRBJ2-7; D might be TRBD2 (6 bases). CDR1 is MNHNY, CDR2 SVGAGI, per germline (reference sequence). CDR3 length: 14 residues. V lost 5 bases to trimming and J lost 6 bases, with 17 bases between them. DNA for the CDR3: TGTGCCAGCAGTCCCCCCGGGGAGGCGATCGAGCAGTACTTC. This sequence encodes CASSPPGEAIEQYF.

This clone was counted once. V gene TRBV13 combines with J gene TRBJ2-3; D is ambiguous. Germline V gene sequence: CDR1 PRHDT, CDR2 FYEKMQ (reference sequence). The V gene lost 4 bases and the J gene lost 2 bases, with 16 bases spanning the gap. CDR3 size: 16 residues. CDR3 bases: TGTGCCAGCAGCTCGGGTTCGAGAACTATCACAGATACGCAGTATTTT. This sequence encodes CASSSGSRTITDTQYF.

V usage is TRBV2 and J usage is TRBJ1-2, with TRBD1 matching 7 bases. Germline V CDR1 and CDR2: SNHLY, FYNNEI. CDR3 length equals 13 residues. V shed 7 bases, J shed 6 bases, and the junction held 8 bases outside the gene matches. CDR3 amino acids: CASIPTGLDGYTF. Written as DNA, the CDR3 is TGTGCCAGCATACCGACAGGGTTGGATGGCTACACCTTC.

The chain carries TRBV6-6 and TRBJ1-1, with a possible D match to TRBD1 (5 bases). Per the germline V gene, CDR1 is MNHNY and CDR2 is SVGAGI (reference sequence). Trimming removed 0 bases at V and 1 base at J, with 9 bases between. This CDR3 spans 15 amino acids. The CDR3 DNA reads TGTGCCAGCAGTTACTCAAGGCAGGGGAACACTGAAGCTTTCTTT. Amino acid sequence: CASSYSRQGNTEAFF.

The V gene is TRBV19, the J gene TRBJ2-3; D might be TRBD2 (6 bases). The CDR3 runs 15 residues. V lost 7 bases and J 1 base, leaving 15 bases between the germline ends. Per the germline V gene, CDR1 is LNHDA and CDR2 is SQIVND (reference sequence). The CDR3 nucleotides are TGTGCCAGTATCCAGACTAGATCTGGCACAGATACGCAGTATTTT. Protein: CASIQTRSGTDTQYF. Filled out from reference TRBV19 and TRBJ2-3, the complete variable domain reads DGGITQSPKYLFRKEGQNVTLSCEQNLNHDAMYWYRQDPGQGLRLIYYSQIVNDFQKGDIAEGYSVSREKKESFPLTVTSAQKNPTAFYLCASIQTRSGTDTQYFGPGTRLTVL.

The genes are TRBV4-1 and TRBJ1-2, with 7 bases aligning to TRBD1. Trimming removed 4 bases from V and 8 bases from J; junction bases left unmatched: 16. This CDR3 has 16 amino acids. CDR1 and CDR2 from the germline V gene are MGHRA and YSYEKL. The CDR3 loop is CASSRIQTGYGGGYTF. For the CDR3, the DNA is TGCGCCAGCAGCCGAATTCAGACAGGGTACGGGGGAGGCTACACCTTC.

The V gene is TRBV6-4, the J gene TRBJ2-1; TRBD2 aligns across 7 bases. Germline CDR1 MRHNA, CDR2 SNTAGT. The CDR3 length is 16 residues. V lost 0 bases and J lost 2; bases outside the gene matches: 4. CDR3 sequence reads: CASSDSGGKTYNEQFF. CDR3 DNA: TGTGCCAGCAGTGACTCGGGGGGGAAGACCTACAATGAGCAGTTCTTC.

The CDR3 is CASRKGTGVQPQHF. CDR3 DNA sequence: TGTGCCAGCAGGAAGGGGACAGGGGTCCAGCCCCAGCATTTT. This rearrangement joins TRBV2 to TRBJ1-5; 10 bases align to TRBD1. The ends lost 6 bases at V and 7 bases at J; junction bases unmatched: 6. Germline assignment: CDR1 SNHLY and CDR2 FYNNEI. The CDR3 is 14 amino acids. Combining the CDR3 with reference TRBV2 and TRBJ1-5 gives the whole variable domain EPEVTQTPSHQVTQMGQEVILRCVPISNHLYFYWYRQILGQKVEFLVSFYNNEISEKSEIFDDQFSVERPDGSNFTLKIRSTKLEDSAMYFCASRKGTGVQPQHFGDGTRLSIL.